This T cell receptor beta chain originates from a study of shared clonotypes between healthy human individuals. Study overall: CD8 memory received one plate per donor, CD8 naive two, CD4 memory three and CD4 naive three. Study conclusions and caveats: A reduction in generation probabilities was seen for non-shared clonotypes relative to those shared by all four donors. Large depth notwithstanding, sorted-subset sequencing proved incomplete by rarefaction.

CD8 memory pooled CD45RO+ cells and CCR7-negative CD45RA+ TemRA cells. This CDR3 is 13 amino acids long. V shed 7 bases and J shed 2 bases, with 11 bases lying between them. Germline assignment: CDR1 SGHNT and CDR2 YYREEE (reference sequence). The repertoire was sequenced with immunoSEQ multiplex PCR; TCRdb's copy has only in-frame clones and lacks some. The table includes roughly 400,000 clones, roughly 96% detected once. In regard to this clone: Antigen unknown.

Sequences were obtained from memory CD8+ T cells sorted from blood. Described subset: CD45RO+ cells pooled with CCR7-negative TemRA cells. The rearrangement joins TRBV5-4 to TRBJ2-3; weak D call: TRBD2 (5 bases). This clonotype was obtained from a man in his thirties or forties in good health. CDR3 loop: CASGSPHTDTQYF. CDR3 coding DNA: TGTGCCAGCGGGAGTCCCCACACAGATACGCAGTATTTT.